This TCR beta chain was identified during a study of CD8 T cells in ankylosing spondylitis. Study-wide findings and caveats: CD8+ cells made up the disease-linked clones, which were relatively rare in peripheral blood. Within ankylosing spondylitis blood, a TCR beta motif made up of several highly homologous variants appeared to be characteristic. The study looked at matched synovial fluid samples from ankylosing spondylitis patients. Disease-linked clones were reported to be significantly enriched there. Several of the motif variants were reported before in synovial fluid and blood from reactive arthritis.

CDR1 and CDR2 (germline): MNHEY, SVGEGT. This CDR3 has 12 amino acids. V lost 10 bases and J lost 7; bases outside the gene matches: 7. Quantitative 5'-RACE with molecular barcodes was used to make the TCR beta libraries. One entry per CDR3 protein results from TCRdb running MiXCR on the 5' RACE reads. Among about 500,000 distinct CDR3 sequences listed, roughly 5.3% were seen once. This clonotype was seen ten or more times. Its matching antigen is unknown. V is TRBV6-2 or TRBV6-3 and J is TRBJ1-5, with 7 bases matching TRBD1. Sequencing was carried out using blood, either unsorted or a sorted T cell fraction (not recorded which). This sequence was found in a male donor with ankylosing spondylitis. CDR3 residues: CATKQGYQPQHF. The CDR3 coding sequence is TGTGCCACCAAACAGGGGTACCAGCCCCAGCATTTT.